This entry describes one T cell receptor beta chain. This specimen belongs to a study of blood T cell repertoires in COVID-19. Study details: From the United States, Italy and Spain came samples of acute and convalescent COVID-19. T cells, B-cell-depleted T cells, or PBMCs supplied cDNA or gDNA.

Per the authors' pipeline: Cell counts per sample came from amplifying reference gene primers. Data came from immunoSEQ multiplex PCR; TCRdb stores just in-frame clones and leaves some out. That table gives V, J and clone size, and the DNA gave D and trimming. This repertoire shows about 37,000 clones, more than 75% found once; its top ten account for 60% to 80%. The V end lost 0 bases, the J end lost 6 bases, and 14 bases lay between the germline ends. This CDR3 is built from 15 residues. CDR1 is LGHNA and CDR2 is YNFKEQ in the germline V gene. Sequencing input: peripheral blood. The sequence was obtained from a man aged 70-80 years with acute or convalescent COVID-19. The chain joins TRBV4-2 to TRBJ1-2; TRBD1 might be the D (6 bases). CDR3 loop: CASSQDTGAGDGYTF. CDR3 nucleotide sequence: TGTGCCAGCAGCCAAGACACCGGGGCAGGGGATGGCTACACCTTC.